These T cell receptor beta chains were read from a single sample in a study of blood T cell repertoires in COVID-19. This table comes from immunoSEQ multiplex PCR, and its TCRdb copy is limited to in-frame clones, with some not included. The sample shows 80,000 to 130,000 clones, just under 95% of them seen only once. Specimen: peripheral blood. These receptors were collected from an older man with acute or convalescent COVID-19. The CDR3 runs from the conserved cysteine through the conserved F or W. A D gene is named only where the DNA matches it firmly. Only some rows state a clone size, as once, few, many or a class for expanded clones.

j_gene,d_gene,v_gene,abundance,CDR3nt,CDR3aa
TRBJ1-2,TRBD1,TRBV5-4,NA,TGTGCCAGCAGCTTGGACAGGGGCTGGTATGGCTACACCTTC,CASSLDRGWYGYTF
TRBJ1-3,NA,TRBV3-1/TRBV3-2,NA,TGTGCCAGCAGTCCCAGCTCTGGAAACACCATATATTTT,CASSPSSGNTIYF
TRBJ1-2,NA,TRBV7-9,NA,TGTGCCAGCAGCTTCGCGGGGGCGAATGGCTACACCTTC,CASSFAGANGYTF
TRBJ1-1,TRBD1,TRBV29-1,NA,TGCAGCGTTGCCGGGACAGCGGGGGCTGAAGCTTTCTTT,CSVAGTAGAEAFF
TRBJ2-7,TRBD2,TRBV19,NA,TGTGCCAGTAGTCTAGGACTAGCCCCGTCCTACGAGCAGTACTTC,CASSLGLAPSYEQYF
TRBJ2-7,NA,TRBV3-1/TRBV3-2,few,TGTGCCAGCAGCCCCCAGGGCTACGAGCAGTACTTC,CASSPQGYEQYF
TRBJ2-7,NA,TRBV7-9,NA,TGTGCCAGCAGCTCCTCAGCAAACCGGGGCGAGCAGTACTTC,CASSSSANRGEQYF
TRBJ1-5,NA,TRBV12-3/TRBV12-4,NA,TGTGCCAGCAGCCACCTACAGGCTCAGCCCCAGCATTTT,CASSHLQAQPQHF
TRBJ1-2,NA,TRBV11-1,once,TGTGCCAGCAGCCCGGACAACAACTATGGCTACACCTTC,CASSPDNNYGYTF
TRBJ2-1,NA,TRBV21-1,NA,TGTGCCAGCAGCAAACTAGCCCAAACGTACAATGAGCAGTTCTTC,CASSKLAQTYNEQFF
TRBJ1-2,NA,TRBV27,NA,TGTGCCAGCAGTTTATTTGGCGTGAGGGCCAACTATGGCTACACCTTC,CASSLFGVRANYGYTF
TRBJ2-7,TRBD2,TRBV5-4,NA,TGTGCCAGCAGCGCCGGACTGGGTAGCGGGAGTGTGTCGGGGGCCTACGAGCAGTACTTC,CASSAGLGSGSVSGAYEQYF
TRBJ2-2,NA,TRBV28,NA,TGTGCCAGTAGGGGTGGGCGTTCCACCGGGGAGCTGTTTTTT,CASRGGRSTGELFF
TRBJ2-2,TRBD2,TRBV10-3,NA,TGTGCCATCAGTGGGACTAGCGGGTTTGGGAGCGGGGAGCTGTTTTTT,CAISGTSGFGSGELFF
TRBJ2-7,TRBD2,TRBV7-2,NA,TGTGCCAGCAGCACATCCAGCGGGAGGTCCTACGAGCAGTACTTC,CASSTSSGRSYEQYF
TRBJ2-1,NA,TRBV9,NA,TGTGCCAGCAGCACGCACGGGAGCTACAATGAGCAGTTCTTC,CASSTHGSYNEQFF
TRBJ1-2,TRBD1,TRBV6-2/TRBV6-3,NA,TGTGCCAGCAGTCAGGGGGCAGGCTACACCTTC,CASSQGAGYTF
TRBJ2-7,TRBD2,TRBV11-3,NA,TGTGCCAGCAGCCCAACCGGGACTAGCGGCTCCTACGAGCAGTACTTC,CASSPTGTSGSYEQYF
TRBJ1-1,TRBD1,TRBV4-1,once,TGCGCCAGCAGCCAAACAGGGGCTAAGAACACTGAAGCTTTCTTT,CASSQTGAKNTEAFF
TRBJ2-7,NA,TRBV6-5,NA,TGTGCCAGCAGCCGAGGGCTTGAGCAGTACTTC,CASSRGLEQYF
TRBJ1-3,NA,TRBV5-1,NA,TGCGCCAGCAGCTTAGGGGAGGCAAACACCATATATTTT,CASSLGEANTIYF
TRBJ2-1,NA,TRBV6-6,NA,TGTGCCAGCAGCGAGAGCTCCTACAATGAGCAGTTCTTC,CASSESSYNEQFF
TRBJ1-1,NA,TRBV5-1,NA,TGCGCCAGCAGCGTCCAGGGGCTTATGAACACTGAAGCTTTCTTT,CASSVQGLMNTEAFF
TRBJ2-7,TRBD2,TRBV18,NA,TGTGCCAGCTCACCAGGGACTAGCGGTTACGAGCAGTACTTC,CASSPGTSGYEQYF
TRBJ2-7,TRBD2,TRBV10-2,NA,TGCGCCAGCAACCCGACTAGCGGTTCCTACGAGCAGTACTTC,CASNPTSGSYEQYF
TRBJ2-6,NA,TRBV5-1,few,TGCGCCAGCAGCACGACTCGCCCTGGGGCCAACGTCCTGACTTTC,CASSTTRPGANVLTF
TRBJ2-3,TRBD2,TRBV29-1,NA,TGCAGCGTTGAAGACGCGGGAGGGACAGATACGCAGTATTTT,CSVEDAGGTDTQYF
TRBJ2-3,TRBD2,TRBV4-1,NA,TGCGCCAGCAGCCAAGATGTTCGGACTAGTAGCACAGATACGCAGTATTTT,CASSQDVRTSSTDTQYF
TRBJ1-2,NA,TRBV3-1/TRBV3-2,NA,TGTGCCAGCAGCCAGACAGCCTATGGCTACACCTTC,CASSQTAYGYTF
TRBJ1-6,TRBD1,TRBV27,NA,TGTGCCAGCTGTCAGCAGGGGGCGAGAAATTCACCCCTCCACTTT,CASCQQGARNSPLHF
TRBJ2-5,NA,TRBV7-2,NA,TGTGCCAGCAGCTTAGTGGGGGGTTTGATAGGGACCCAGTACTTC,CASSLVGGLIGTQYF
TRBJ1-2,NA,TRBV5-6,NA,TGTGCCAGCAGCTTGTGGGCAGGTTCCTATGGCTACACCTTC,CASSLWAGSYGYTF
TRBJ1-2,TRBD1,TRBV3-1/TRBV3-2,few,TGTGCCAGCAGCCAGACAGGGAGGTTCTATGGCTACACCTTC,CASSQTGRFYGYTF
TRBJ2-1,TRBD2,TRBV5-1,NA,TGCGCCAGCAGCTTGGCGGGAGGGGTCAATGAGCAGTTCTTC,CASSLAGGVNEQFF
TRBJ2-1,NA,TRBV7-3,NA,TGTGCCAGCGGAGGGGTGGGCTTCGACAATGAGCAGTTCTTC,CASGGVGFDNEQFF
TRBJ2-7,NA,TRBV10-3,NA,TGTGCCATCAGCGGAGGGACTGGCTACGAGCAGTACTTC,CAISGGTGYEQYF
TRBJ2-2,NA,TRBV10-1,NA,TGCGCCAGCAGTGACAGATTACGGGCCGGGGAGCTGTTTTTT,CASSDRLRAGELFF
TRBJ1-2,TRBD1,TRBV11-2,NA,TGTGCCAGCAGCCCGGACAGGGTCTATGGCTACACCTTC,CASSPDRVYGYTF
TRBJ1-1,TRBD1,TRBV6-6,few,TGTGCCAGCAGTCAGGGGGCGACAGGGCCGGGGTGGGGCACTGAAGCTTTCTTT,CASSQGATGPGWGTEAFF
TRBJ2-5,TRBD2,TRBV14,NA,TGTGCCAGCAGCCGGGGACTACAAGAGACCCAGTACTTC,CASSRGLQETQYF
TRBJ2-6,TRBD2,TRBV18,NA,TGTGCCAGCTCACCACTAGCGGGAGGGCCTTCCAACTCTGGGGCCAACGTCCTGACTTTC,CASSPLAGGPSNSGANVLTF
TRBJ1-2,TRBD1,TRBV6-6,NA,TGTGCCAGCAGTTACGACAGGGGGTTGGACTATGGCTACACCTTC,CASSYDRGLDYGYTF
TRBJ1-6,NA,TRBV5-6,NA,TGTGCCAGCAGCTTCGGGGATAATTCACCCCTCCACTTT,CASSFGDNSPLHF
TRBJ1-2,NA,TRBV28,NA,TGTGCCAGCAGTTTGGCACCCAGGGTGGGGGGCTACACCTTC,CASSLAPRVGGYTF
TRBJ1-3,NA,TRBV29-1,NA,TGCAGCGTTGTACTTGGAAACACCATATATTTT,CSVVLGNTIYF
TRBJ1-3,NA,TRBV7-2,NA,TGTGCCAGCAGCTTAGCCAGGAACACCATATATTTT,CASSLARNTIYF
TRBJ2-1,TRBD2,TRBV11-2,NA,TGTGCCAGCAGGTTAGCGGGGGGGCCCTACAATGAGCAGTTCTTC,CASRLAGGPYNEQFF
TRBJ2-7,TRBD1,TRBV6-6,NA,TGTGCCAGCACCCGGACAGGGGGTAACTACGAGCAGTACTTC,CASTRTGGNYEQYF
TRBJ1-6,NA,TRBV11-2,NA,TGTGCCAGCAGCTTAGATATCCGGGGACGGGAGAATTCACCCCTCCACTTT,CASSLDIRGRENSPLHF
TRBJ2-5,TRBD2,TRBV6-2/TRBV6-3,NA,TGTGCCAGCAGTATTCTAGCGGGAGAAATCCAAGAGACCCAGTACTTC,CASSILAGEIQETQYF
TRBJ1-2,TRBD1,TRBV4-2,NA,TGTGCCAGCAGCCCGGGACAGGGGGCGGGCGGCTACACCTTC,CASSPGQGAGGYTF
TRBJ2-1,TRBD2,TRBV5-1,NA,TGCGCCAGCAGCCCCACCCCGGCTAGCGGCGACAATGAGCAGTTCTTC,CASSPTPASGDNEQFF
TRBJ1-2,NA,TRBV6-1,NA,TGTGCCAGCAGTGAAGGGACAAGGTATGGCTACACCTTC,CASSEGTRYGYTF
TRBJ2-7,TRBD2,TRBV3-1/TRBV3-2,NA,TGTGCCAGCAGCTCAGATAAGGCGGGGGGGAACTACGAGCAGTACTTC,CASSSDKAGGNYEQYF
TRBJ2-5,TRBD1,TRBV4-1,NA,TGCGCCAGCAGTCGTACAGGGGGCCTGGAGACCCAGTACTTC,CASSRTGGLETQYF
TRBJ1-2,NA,TRBV24-1,NA,TGTGCCACCAGTGATTTTGCGGGGAGTGGCTACACCTTC,CATSDFAGSGYTF